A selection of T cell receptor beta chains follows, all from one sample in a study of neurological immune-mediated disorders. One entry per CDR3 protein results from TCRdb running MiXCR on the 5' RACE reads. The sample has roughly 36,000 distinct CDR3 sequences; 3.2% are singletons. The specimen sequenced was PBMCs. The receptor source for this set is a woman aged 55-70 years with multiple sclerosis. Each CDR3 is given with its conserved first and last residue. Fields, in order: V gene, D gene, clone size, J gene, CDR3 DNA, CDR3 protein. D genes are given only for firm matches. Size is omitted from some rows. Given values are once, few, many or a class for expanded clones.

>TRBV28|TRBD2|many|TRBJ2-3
TGTGCCAGCACCGAGCGGGGGGGAAGCACAGATACGCAGTATTTT
CASTERGGSTDTQYF
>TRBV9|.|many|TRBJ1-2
TGTGCCAGCAGCCCCGGGGAAGGCTTGATCTATGGCTACACCTTC
CASSPGEGLIYGYTF
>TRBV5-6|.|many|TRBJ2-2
TGTGCCAGCAGACAAGGTGCAGGCCCAAGACTTCCCGGGGAGCTGTTTTTT
CASRQGAGPRLPGELFF
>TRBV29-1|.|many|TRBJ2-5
TGCAGCGTTTGGGCAGGGCACCAAGAGACCCAGTACTTC
CSVWAGHQETQYF
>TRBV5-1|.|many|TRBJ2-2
TGCGCCAGCAGCTTACGGGGAAGGAACACCGGGGAGCTGTTTTTT
CASSLRGRNTGELFF
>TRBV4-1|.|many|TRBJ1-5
TGCGCCAGCAGCCAATTCCGAACGGCTAGCAATCAGCCCCAGCATTTT
CASSQFRTASNQPQHF
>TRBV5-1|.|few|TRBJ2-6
TGCGCCAGCAGCTTGGACTACCGGGTGGGGGCCAACGTCCTGACTTTC
CASSLDYRVGANVLTF
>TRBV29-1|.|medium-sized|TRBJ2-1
TGCAGCGTTGGGGCTATAGGGGACAATGAGCAGTTCTTC
CSVGAIGDNEQFF
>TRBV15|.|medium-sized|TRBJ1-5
TGTGCCACCAGCAGTGGGGACCCTGGCCAGCATTTT
CATSSGDPGQHF
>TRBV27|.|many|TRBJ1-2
TGTGCCAGCAGTTTAGGCAGGGATCTTGGCTACACCTTC
CASSLGRDLGYTF
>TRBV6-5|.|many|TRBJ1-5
TGTGCCAGCAGTTACTCGGAGGGGGTAGATCAGCCCCAGCATTTT
CASSYSEGVDQPQHF
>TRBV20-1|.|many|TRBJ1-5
TGCAGTGCTAGAGATCCCCAGATTAGCAATCAGCCCCAGCATTTT
CSARDPQISNQPQHF
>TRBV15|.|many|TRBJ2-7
TGTGCCACCAGCAGGACAGGAGTGACCTACGAGCAGTACTTC
CATSRTGVTYEQYF
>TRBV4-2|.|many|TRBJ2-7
TGTGCCAGCAGCCAACGGACGAGGGACGACGCCTACGAGCAGTACTTC
CASSQRTRDDAYEQYF
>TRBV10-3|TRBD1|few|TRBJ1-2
TGTGCCATTTGGGAGGGGGCCGTCAACTATGGCTACACCTTC
CAIWEGAVNYGYTF
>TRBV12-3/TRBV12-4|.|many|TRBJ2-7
TGTGCCAGCAGTTTAGGGGGGTCCCAGACGGAGCAGTACTTC
CASSLGGSQTEQYF
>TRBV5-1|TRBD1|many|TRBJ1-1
TGCGCCAGCAGCCCCCGACAGGGATCCACTGAAGCTTTCTTT
CASSPRQGSTEAFF
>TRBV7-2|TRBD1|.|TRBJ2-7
TGTGCCAGCAGCTCTCGGACAGGAAGCTCCTACGAGCAGTACTTC
CASSSRTGSSYEQYF
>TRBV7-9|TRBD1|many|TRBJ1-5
TGTGCCAGCAGCTCGACAGGGGGCACAACTCAGCCCCAGCATTTT
CASSSTGGTTQPQHF
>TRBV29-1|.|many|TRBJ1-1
TGCAGCGTCAAGGGGATGAACACTGAAGCTTTCTTT
CSVKGMNTEAFF
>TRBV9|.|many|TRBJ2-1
TGTGCCAGCAGCGACCGGGACCTTCGAGGGAATGAGCAGTTCTTC
CASSDRDLRGNEQFF
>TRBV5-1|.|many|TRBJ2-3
TGCGCCAGCAGCCCCAGCATGGTGGGGGCAGATACGCAGTATTTT
CASSPSMVGADTQYF
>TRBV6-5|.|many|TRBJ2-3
TGTGCCAGCAGTGAAAGGCGCCGGGTTTCTAGCACAGATACGCAGTATTTT
CASSERRRVSSTDTQYF
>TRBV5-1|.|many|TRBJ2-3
TGCGCCAGCAGCCGAGACGGGACCGCCGGCCCCACAGATACGCAGTATTTT
CASSRDGTAGPTDTQYF